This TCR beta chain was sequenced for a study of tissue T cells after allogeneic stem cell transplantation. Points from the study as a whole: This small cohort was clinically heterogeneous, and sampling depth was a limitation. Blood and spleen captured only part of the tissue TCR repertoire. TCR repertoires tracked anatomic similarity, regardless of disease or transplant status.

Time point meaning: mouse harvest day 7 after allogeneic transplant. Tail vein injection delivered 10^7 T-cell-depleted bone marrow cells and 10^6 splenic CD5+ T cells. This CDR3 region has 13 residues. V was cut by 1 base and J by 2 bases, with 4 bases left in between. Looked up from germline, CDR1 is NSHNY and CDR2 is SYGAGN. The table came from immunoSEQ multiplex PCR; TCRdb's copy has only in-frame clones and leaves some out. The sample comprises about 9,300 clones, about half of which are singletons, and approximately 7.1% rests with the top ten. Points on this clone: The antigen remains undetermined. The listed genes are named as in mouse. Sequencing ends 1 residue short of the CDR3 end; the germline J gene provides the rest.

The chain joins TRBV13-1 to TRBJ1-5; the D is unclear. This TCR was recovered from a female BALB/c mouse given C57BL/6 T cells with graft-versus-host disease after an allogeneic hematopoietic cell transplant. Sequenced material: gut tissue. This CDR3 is CASSDRDNQAPLF. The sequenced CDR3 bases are TGTGCCAGCAGTGATCGGGACAACCAGGCTCCGCTT.